These T cell receptor beta chains were read from a single sample in a study of blood T cell repertoires in COVID-19. Method: immunoSEQ multiplex PCR; TCRdb's copy keeps in-frame clones and lacks some. The sample shows under 300,000 clones, approximately 90% of them seen only once. The specimen was PBMCs or T cells enriched from blood (not recorded which). The receptor set was obtained from a woman aged 25-40 years with acute COVID-19. CDR3s include the opening cysteine and the closing phenylalanine or tryptophan. Fields, in order: CDR3 length, D gene, J gene, clone size, V gene, CDR3 protein, CDR3 DNA. A D gene is named only where the DNA matches it firmly. A row's size may be missing; if present it is once, few, many or a size class.

len: 19; d_gene: TRBD1; j_gene: TRBJ1-4; abundance: NA; v_gene: TRBV4-3; CDR3aa: CASSRSQGARGSPNEKLFF; CDR3nt: TGCGCCAGCAGCCGCTCACAGGGGGCCCGCGGATCCCCAAATGAAAAACTGTTTTTT
len: 15; d_gene: TRBD2; j_gene: TRBJ2-5; abundance: once; v_gene: TRBV3-1/TRBV3-2; CDR3aa: CASSQPGLGQETQYF; CDR3nt: TGTGCCAGCAGCCAACCGGGACTAGGGCAAGAGACCCAGTACTTC
len: 14; d_gene: NA; j_gene: TRBJ2-1; abundance: NA; v_gene: TRBV19; CDR3aa: CASRPRGSGHEQFF; CDR3nt: TGTGCCAGTAGACCCCGGGGGAGCGGGCATGAGCAGTTCTTC
len: 16; d_gene: NA; j_gene: TRBJ2-7; abundance: NA; v_gene: TRBV3-1/TRBV3-2; CDR3aa: CASSQASPGWAYEQYF; CDR3nt: TGTGCCAGCAGCCAAGCGTCCCCAGGGTGGGCCTACGAGCAGTACTTC
len: 18; d_gene: TRBD2; j_gene: TRBJ2-3; abundance: NA; v_gene: TRBV18; CDR3aa: CASSPIAGGGLNADTQYF; CDR3nt: TGTGCCAGCTCACCTATAGCGGGAGGAGGCTTGAATGCAGATACGCAGTATTTT
len: 14; d_gene: NA; j_gene: TRBJ2-5; abundance: NA; v_gene: TRBV7-9; CDR3aa: CASSFVGVRETQYF; CDR3nt: TGTGCCAGCAGCTTTGTTGGAGTACGGGAGACCCAGTACTTC
len: 14; d_gene: TRBD1; j_gene: TRBJ2-7; abundance: NA; v_gene: TRBV4-1; CDR3aa: CASSRTGTGVEQYF; CDR3nt: TGCGCCAGCAGCAGAACCGGGACAGGGGTCGAGCAGTACTTC
len: 14; d_gene: NA; j_gene: TRBJ1-5; abundance: NA; v_gene: TRBV2; CDR3aa: CASRARSSNQPQHF; CDR3nt: TGTGCCAGCAGGGCAAGATCTAGCAATCAGCCCCAGCATTTT
len: 16; d_gene: TRBD1; j_gene: TRBJ2-1; abundance: NA; v_gene: TRBV3-1/TRBV3-2; CDR3aa: CASSQKIGTDHNEQFF; CDR3nt: TGTGCCAGCAGCCAAAAAATCGGGACAGACCACAATGAGCAGTTCTTC
len: 16; d_gene: TRBD2; j_gene: TRBJ2-3; abundance: NA; v_gene: TRBV5-1; CDR3aa: CASSQNSAGGPDTQYF; CDR3nt: TGCGCCAGCAGCCAGAACTCGGCGGGGGGGCCAGATACGCAGTATTTT
len: 13; d_gene: NA; j_gene: TRBJ2-5; abundance: NA; v_gene: TRBV19; CDR3aa: CASNRGGQETQYF; CDR3nt: TGTGCCAGTAATAGGGGCGGACAAGAGACCCAGTACTTC
len: 16; d_gene: TRBD1; j_gene: TRBJ2-3; abundance: NA; v_gene: TRBV7-3; CDR3aa: CASSSGQGGRTDTQYF; CDR3nt: TGTGCCAGCAGCTCCGGACAGGGCGGTCGCACAGATACGCAGTATTTT
len: 12; d_gene: NA; j_gene: TRBJ2-2; abundance: NA; v_gene: TRBV6-4; CDR3aa: CASRALTGELFF; CDR3nt: TGTGCCAGCAGGGCATTAACCGGGGAGCTGTTTTTT
len: 15; d_gene: TRBD1; j_gene: TRBJ2-7; abundance: NA; v_gene: TRBV28; CDR3aa: CASSQGAGVRNEQYF; CDR3nt: TGTGCCAGCAGTCAGGGGGCAGGGGTAAGGAACGAGCAGTACTTC
len: 14; d_gene: NA; j_gene: TRBJ1-2; abundance: few; v_gene: TRBV7-2; CDR3aa: CASSHSGGVYGYTF; CDR3nt: TGTGCCAGCAGCCACTCGGGGGGCGTTTATGGCTACACCTTC
len: 17; d_gene: TRBD1; j_gene: TRBJ1-4; abundance: few; v_gene: TRBV15; CDR3aa: CATSRQDREAANEKLFF; CDR3nt: TGTGCCACCAGCAGACAGGACAGGGAGGCGGCTAATGAAAAACTGTTTTTT
len: 15; d_gene: TRBD1; j_gene: TRBJ2-1; abundance: NA; v_gene: TRBV28; CDR3aa: CASSFFLDRGPEQFF; CDR3nt: TGTGCCAGCAGTTTCTTTTTAGACAGGGGGCCTGAGCAGTTCTTC
len: 15; d_gene: TRBD1; j_gene: TRBJ2-5; abundance: NA; v_gene: TRBV6-1; CDR3aa: CASSEAQGAGETQYF; CDR3nt: TGTGCCAGCAGTGAAGCGCAGGGGGCCGGAGAGACCCAGTACTTC
len: 14; d_gene: TRBD1; j_gene: TRBJ1-1; abundance: NA; v_gene: TRBV15; CDR3aa: CATSRDRTGREAFF; CDR3nt: TGTGCCACCAGCAGAGACAGGACAGGGCGGGAAGCTTTCTTT
len: 16; d_gene: TRBD1; j_gene: TRBJ2-5; abundance: NA; v_gene: TRBV3-1/TRBV3-2; CDR3aa: CASSQDRVGYQETQYF; CDR3nt: TGTGCCAGCAGCCAGGACAGGGTTGGCTACCAAGAGACCCAGTACTTC
len: 15; d_gene: TRBD2; j_gene: TRBJ2-7; abundance: NA; v_gene: TRBV3-1/TRBV3-2; CDR3aa: CASSQGPGRGYEQYF; CDR3nt: TGTGCCAGCAGCCAAGGTCCCGGGAGGGGGTACGAGCAGTACTTC
len: 14; d_gene: NA; j_gene: TRBJ1-2; abundance: NA; v_gene: TRBV30; CDR3aa: CAWRLTGFNYGYTF; CDR3nt: TGTGCCTGGAGGTTGACAGGTTTTAACTATGGCTACACCTTC
len: 13; d_gene: NA; j_gene: TRBJ1-1; abundance: few; v_gene: TRBV2; CDR3aa: CASSAREDTEAFF; CDR3nt: TGTGCCAGCAGTGCAAGGGAGGACACTGAAGCTTTCTTT
len: 12; d_gene: NA; j_gene: TRBJ1-4; abundance: NA; v_gene: TRBV2; CDR3aa: CASRNFFEKLFF; CDR3nt: TGTGCCAGCAGAAATTTCTTTGAAAAACTGTTTTTT
len: 17; d_gene: TRBD1; j_gene: TRBJ1-5; abundance: NA; v_gene: TRBV7-3; CDR3aa: CASRNRQGIGGNQPQHF; CDR3nt: TGTGCCAGCAGGAACAGACAGGGCATTGGTGGCAATCAGCCCCAGCATTTT
len: 17; d_gene: TRBD1; j_gene: TRBJ1-4; abundance: NA; v_gene: TRBV19; CDR3aa: CASSISRTGGEGEKLFF; CDR3nt: TGTGCCAGTAGTATATCTCGGACAGGGGGCGAAGGTGAAAAACTGTTTTTT
len: 14; d_gene: NA; j_gene: TRBJ1-3; abundance: NA; v_gene: TRBV18; CDR3aa: CASSPTGSGNTIYF; CDR3nt: TGTGCCAGCTCACCAACAGGGTCTGGAAACACCATATATTTT
len: 15; d_gene: TRBD2; j_gene: TRBJ2-2; abundance: once; v_gene: TRBV10-3; CDR3aa: CATETSGRLAGELFF; CDR3nt: TGTGCCACAGAGACTAGCGGGAGATTGGCCGGGGAGCTGTTTTTT
len: 13; d_gene: NA; j_gene: TRBJ2-1; abundance: NA; v_gene: TRBV6-2/TRBV6-3; CDR3aa: CASSLQSYNEQFF; CDR3nt: TGTGCCAGCAGCCTACAGTCTTACAATGAGCAGTTCTTC
len: 15; d_gene: TRBD2; j_gene: TRBJ2-1; abundance: NA; v_gene: TRBV3-1/TRBV3-2; CDR3aa: CASSPPAGGYNEQFF; CDR3nt: TGTGCCAGCAGCCCCCCGGCGGGGGGTTACAATGAGCAGTTCTTC
len: 13; d_gene: NA; j_gene: TRBJ1-5; abundance: NA; v_gene: TRBV7-2; CDR3aa: CASSLEGVQPQHF; CDR3nt: TGTGCCAGCAGCTTAGAAGGGGTCCAGCCCCAGCATTTT
len: 16; d_gene: NA; j_gene: TRBJ1-4; abundance: NA; v_gene: TRBV6-2/TRBV6-3; CDR3aa: CASSPNVGRLNEKLFF; CDR3nt: TGTGCCAGCAGCCCTAATGTCGGCAGGTTAAATGAAAAACTGTTTTTT
len: 15; d_gene: TRBD1; j_gene: TRBJ1-6; abundance: NA; v_gene: TRBV28; CDR3aa: CASSGRTGLNSPLHF; CDR3nt: TGTGCCAGCAGCGGTCGGACAGGGCTTAATTCACCCCTCCACTTT
len: 18; d_gene: TRBD2; j_gene: TRBJ2-7; abundance: NA; v_gene: TRBV6-2/TRBV6-3; CDR3aa: CASSYELAGYPISYEQYF; CDR3nt: TGTGCCAGCAGTTACGAACTAGCGGGCTACCCAATATCCTACGAGCAGTACTTC
len: 14; d_gene: TRBD1; j_gene: TRBJ2-7; abundance: NA; v_gene: TRBV3-1/TRBV3-2; CDR3aa: CASSHRGTVYEQYF; CDR3nt: TGTGCCAGCAGCCATCGTGGGACAGTATACGAGCAGTACTTC
len: 15; d_gene: TRBD1; j_gene: TRBJ2-1; abundance: NA; v_gene: TRBV7-2; CDR3aa: CASSPTGATYNEQFF; CDR3nt: TGTGCCAGCAGCCCTACAGGGGCCACCTACAATGAGCAGTTCTTC
len: 14; d_gene: NA; j_gene: TRBJ1-1; abundance: NA; v_gene: TRBV3-1/TRBV3-2; CDR3aa: CASSRQTENTEAFF; CDR3nt: TGTGCCAGCAGCCGACAGACAGAGAACACTGAAGCTTTCTTT